One sample yielded the 14 T cell receptor beta chains listed below, sequenced in a study of T cells after yellow fever vaccination. Using its own MiXCR run on the 5' RACE reads, TCRdb lists one record per CDR3 protein. In the table there are a few hundred thousand distinct CDR3 sequences, about 3% of which are singletons. Specimen: CD4+ T cells sorted from PBMCs, collected 10 days after the yellow fever booster vaccination. These TCRs come from a man aged 18 to 29 who received the YFV17D yellow fever vaccine.

The sample holds many counts of this clonotype. The chain joins TRBV7-2 to TRBJ2-1; D gene ambiguous. CDR1 is SGHTA and CDR2 is FQGNSA in the germline V gene. V was clipped by 11 bases and J by 10 bases, with 18 bases between them. The CDR3 extends over 12 amino acids. In DNA form, the CDR3 reads TGTGCCGGATCCGGGCCCCAGGCCGAGCAGTTCTTC. This sequence encodes CAGSGPQAEQFF.

Regarding this clonotype: Here the CDR3 omits its conserved ending phenylalanine or tryptophan, so a read error is the likely source. The DNA is omitted, as the CDR3 cannot be located on it reliably, and the CDR3 follows TCRdb's listing. The chain carries TRBV5-1 and TRBJ2-1; TRBD2 is the table's D call and was not checked against the DNA. The CDR3 region is 10 residues in length, termini included. Germline CDR1 SGHRS, CDR2 YFSETQ. The CDR3 spells CARRESGPPL.

The CDR3 loop is CASSLVGLALYNEQFF. In DNA form, the CDR3 reads TGCGCCAGCAGCTTGGTAGGACTAGCTCTATACAATGAGCAGTTCTTC. The V call is TRBV5-1, the J call TRBJ2-1; 8 bases agree with TRBD2. The CDR3 runs 16 residues. CDR1 is SGHRS and CDR2 is YFSETQ in the germline V gene. V lost 0 bases and J lost 4; bases outside the gene matches: 6.

A few counts support this clonotype. This sequence joins TRBV10-3 and TRBJ1-2; 8 bases fit TRBD1. The CDR3 length is 14 residues. V lost 5 bases, J lost 4 bases, and 6 bases stayed unmatched. CDR1 is ENHRY, CDR2 SYGVKD, per germline. CDR3 sequence reads: CAISPGTGTYGYTF. CDR3 nucleotides: TGTGCCATCAGTCCCGGGACAGGAACCTATGGCTACACCTTC.

This clonotype was counted a single time. One junction end does not reproduce the germline sequence, and a read error may be involved. CDR3 loop: CASRLGGQWEETQYF. CDR3 DNA: TGTGCCAGCAGATTGGGGGGACAGTGGGAAGAGACCCAGTACTTC. This chain joins TRBV5-8 and TRBJ2-5; D might be TRBD1 (7 bases). The CDR3 has 15 residues. The germline V gene encodes CDR1 SGHTS and CDR2 YDEGEE.

This clonotype was seen a few times. The CDR3 sequence: CASSPNLRGEQYV. DNA for the CDR3: TGTGCCAGCTCACCGAACTTAAGAGGGGAGCAGTACGTC. The chain carries TRBV18 and TRBJ2-7, with D perhaps matching TRBD2 (5 bases). This CDR3 contains 13 residues. Germline V lookup: CDR1 KGHSH, CDR2 LQKENI. With 3 bases removed from V and 7 bases from J, the gap between germline ends came to 13 bases.

At least ten counts were recorded for this clonotype. The V gene is TRBV5-1, the J gene TRBJ1-4, with 7 bases matching TRBD1. CDR3 length equals 14 residues. Trimming cost V 4 bases and J 5 bases; bases outside gene matches: 5. Germline V CDR1 and CDR2: SGHRS, YFSETQ. The CDR3 here is CASSNRGYNEKLFF. DNA for the CDR3: TGCGCCAGCAGCAACAGGGGATACAATGAAAAACTGTTTTTT.

The rearrangement links TRBV4-2 to TRBJ2-3, with a tentative D call TRBD2 (6 bases). The CDR3 loop spans 15 amino acids. Trimming cost V 5 bases and J 2 bases, with 14 bases left between them. Germline CDR1 is LGHNA and CDR2 is YNFKEQ. The DNA of the CDR3 is TGTGCCAGCAGCAGCGCGGGAACCCTCACAGATACGCAGTATTTT. Translated: CASSSAGTLTDTQYF.

The chain is built from TRBV2 and TRBJ1-1; 8 nucleotides agree with TRBD1. This CDR3 is built from 14 residues. V was pared by 7 bases and J by 5 bases, with 9 bases of the junction left unmatched. Germline values: CDR1 SNHLY, CDR2 FYNNEI. The CDR3 here is CASTRTGWRTEAFF. The CDR3 DNA follows: TGTGCCAGCACCAGGACAGGGTGGAGGACTGAAGCTTTCTTT.

Points on this clonotype: One junction end does not reproduce the germline sequence, and a read error may be involved. The chain employs TRBV5-1 and TRBJ2-2; tentative D call: TRBD2 (6 bases). CDR3 length equals 13 residues. Germline loops: CDR1 SGHRS, CDR2 YFSETQ. CDR3 DNA: TGCGCCAGCACCTCTGACCCCCCCGGGGGGCTGTTTTTT. Its protein product is CASTSDPPGGLFF. Drawing the rest from reference TRBV5-1 and TRBJ2-2, the complete variable domain is KAGVTQTPRYLIKTRGQQVTLSCSPISGHRSVSWYQQTPGQGLQFLFEYFSETQRNKGNFPGRFSGRQFSNSRSEMNVSTLELGDSALYLCASTSDPPGGLFFGEGSRLTVL.

CDR3 nucleotide sequence: TGTGCAAGTCGCTTGAAGTGGGATACGCAGTATTTT. It specifies CASRLKWDTQYF. The rearrangement uses TRBV12-2 and TRBJ2-3. TRBV12-2 is deemed a pseudogene. The CDR3 spans 12 residues.

The rearrangement links TRBV20-1 to TRBJ1-1, with a weak D call TRBD1 (5 bases). Germline loops: CDR1 DFQATT, CDR2 SNEGSKA (reference sequence). The CDR3 is 13 amino acids. The CDR3 region has the DNA TGCGGAACACAGACAGACCTGAACACTGAAGCTTTCTTT. Translating it yields CGTQTDLNTEAFF.

This clonotype has at least ten counts. The chain uses TRBV7-2 and TRBJ2-3; D assignment may be TRBD1 or TRBD2 (5 bases each). CDR1 is SGHTA, CDR2 FQGNSA, per germline. The CDR3 extends over 15 amino acids. Trimming cost V 2 bases and J 0 bases, with 9 bases left between them. CDR3 sequence reads: CASSLSRGSTDTQYF. CDR3 coding DNA: TGTGCCAGCAGCTTATCGAGGGGCAGCACAGATACGCAGTATTTT. The entire variable domain, with the rest obtained from reference TRBV7-2 and TRBJ2-3, is as follows: GAGVSQSPSNKVTEKGKDVELRCDPISGHTALYWYRQSLGQGLEFLIYFQGNSAPDKSGLPSDRFSAERTGGSVSTLTIQRTQQEDSAVYLCASSLSRGSTDTQYFGPGTRLTVL.

This clonotype was counted ten times or more. The rearrangement joins TRBV6-5 to TRBJ2-5, with D unresolved. V was pared by 0 bases and J by 1 base, with 6 bases between. CDR3 length equals 14 residues. Germline lookup yields CDR1 MNHEY and CDR2 SVGAGI. The CDR3 reads CASSYSFSQETQYF. Written as DNA, the CDR3 is TGTGCCAGCAGTTACTCGTTCAGCCAAGAGACCCAGTACTTC.